Each of the 27 T cell receptor beta chains below was sequenced from the same sample in a study of blood T cells in healthy people across ages. Primed by a sample-barcoded 5' primer and a J-beta primer mix, a second PCR proceeded for roughly 7 to 12 cycles. TCRdb recomputed calls from the 5' RACE reads with MiXCR, one row per CDR3 protein. The data contain about 2 million distinct CDR3 sequences, 49% of them singletons. The sequencing input was blood. These receptors came from a woman aged 40 to 50 in good health.

This chain uses TRBV14 with TRBJ2-4; no reliable D call. The end of the DNA aligns better with TRBJ2-5, so the J call may be wrong. The CDR3 is 12 residues long. In germline, CDR1 is SGHDN, CDR2 FVKESK. The DNA of the CDR3 is TGTGCCAGCAGCCATTATTTTGAGACCCAGTACTTC. It translates to CASSHYFETQYF.

As for this clonotype: One end of the junction varies from germline; a read error may be responsible. V usage is TRBV5-1 and J usage is TRBJ2-7, with TRBD1 matching over 8 bases. This CDR3 is 15 amino acids long. Germline V gene lookup returns CDR1 SGHRS and CDR2 YFSETQ. CDR3 in amino acids: CASSLGTGLAYERYF. The CDR3 DNA reads as TGCGCCAGCAGCTTGGGGACAGGGTTAGCCTACGAGCGGTACTTC.

The V call is TRBV4-1, the J call TRBJ1-5; D unclear. Germline values: CDR1 MGHRA, CDR2 YSYEKL. The CDR3 has 17 residues. Trimming took off 1 base at V and 3 bases at J, with 16 bases between the two ends. The CDR3 DNA reads TGCGCCAGCAGCCAAGCACCCGGTAGGGAGGCCAATCAGCCCCAGCATTTT. Its protein product is CASSQAPGREANQPQHF.

This clonotype was seen a single time. The rearrangement uses TRBV24-1 and TRBJ2-1, with D perhaps matching TRBD1 (6 bases). V was pared by 1 base and J by 4 bases, with 13 bases between. The CDR3 spans 16 residues. Germline V CDR1 and CDR2: KGHDR, SFDVKD. The CDR3 is CATSDFEQGLYNEQFF. DNA of the CDR3: TGTGCCACCAGTGATTTTGAGCAGGGGCTTTACAATGAGCAGTTCTTC.

The CDR3 spells CASSPIRQGSNYGYTF. In nucleotides, the CDR3 is TGTGCCAGCAGCCCCATCCGACAGGGTTCTAACTATGGCTACACCTTC. The chain joins TRBV28 to TRBJ1-2; 7 bases are a match to TRBD1. The CDR3 runs to 16 residues. CDR1 and CDR2 from the germline V gene are MDHEN and SYDVKM. V lost 6 bases, J lost 0 bases, and 10 bases stayed unmatched.

This clonotype has more than one count but fewer than ten. The genes are TRBV15 and TRBJ1-6; D perhaps matches TRBD1 (5 bases). Germline lookup yields CDR1 LNHNV and CDR2 YYDKDF (reference sequence). This CDR3 has 15 amino acids. The V end lost 0 bases, the J end lost 7 bases, and 10 bases lay between the germline ends. This CDR3 reads CATSRDPGGNSPLHF. CDR3 bases: TGTGCCACCAGCAGAGACCCGGGGGGGAATTCACCCCTCCACTTT.

This clonotype was picked up a small number of times. The chain links TRBV5-1 to TRBJ2-2, with D tentatively TRBD1 or TRBD2 (5 bases each). The germline V and J ends were trimmed by 7 bases and 1 base, with 20 bases remaining between them. Per the germline V gene, CDR1 is SGHRS and CDR2 is YFSETQ. This CDR3 region has 17 residues. The CDR3 loop reads CASSRIPGPRNTGELFF. The CDR3 nucleotides are TGCGCCAGCTCCAGAATCCCGGGACCGAGGAACACCGGGGAGCTGTTTTTT.

The chain uses TRBV25-1 and TRBJ1-2; D gene unclear. V lost 0 bases and J lost 6, with 20 bases in between. The CDR3 is made up of 17 amino acids. In germline, CDR1 is MGHDK, CDR2 SYGVNS. DNA for the CDR3: TGTGCCAGCAGTGAATATTCGCTTGCCGCCGAAGCGAATGGCTACACCTTC. It codes for CASSEYSLAAEANGYTF.

V gene TRBV6-5 combines with J gene TRBJ2-5; possibly TRBD1 or TRBD2 for D (5 bases each). Germline values: CDR1 MNHEY, CDR2 SVGAGI. This CDR3 is built from 19 residues. With 2 bases removed from V and 2 bases from J, the gap between germline ends came to 24 bases. The CDR3 spells CASSYRIRSGRDPQETQYF. The CDR3 nucleotides are TGTGCCAGCAGTTACCGGATTCGCTCTGGCAGGGACCCACAAGAGACCCAGTACTTC.

This clonotype was counted a few times. The CDR3 sequence is CASSEARQIQFF. The CDR3 nucleotides are TGTGCCAGCAGTGAAGCGCGGCAGATCCAGTTCTTC. The chain joins TRBV2 to TRBJ2-1; no reliable D call. Deletions cut 0 bases from V and 13 bases from J, with 10 bases between. The CDR3 consists of 12 residues. Germline loops: CDR1 SNHLY, CDR2 FYNNEI.

The chain recombines TRBV13 with TRBJ1-5; perhaps TRBD1 as D (6 bases). Trimming shortened V by 5 bases and J by 1 base, and 12 bases separated the two germline ends. The V gene's germline CDR1 is PRHDT and CDR2 FYEKMQ (reference sequence). The CDR3 is 15 amino acids. The CDR3 bases are TGTGCCAGCAGCGCAGGACAGAGCAGCAATCAGCCCCAGCATTTT. Amino acids: CASSAGQSSNQPQHF. Variable domain in full (rest from reference TRBV13 and TRBJ1-5): AAGVIQSPRHLIKEKRETATLKCYPIPRHDTVYWYQQGPGQDPQFLISFYEKMQSDKGSIPDRFSAQQFSDYHSELNMSSLELGDSALYFCASSAGQSSNQPQHFGDGTRLSIL.

CDR3 DNA sequence: TGTGCCAGCAGCCATGAGAAGGGGCAGACGGTCGATGAGCAGTACTTC. This codes for CASSHEKGQTVDEQYF. The genes are TRBV7-2 and TRBJ2-5; D may be TRBD1 (5 bases). Looked up from germline, CDR1 is SGHTA and CDR2 is FQGNSA. This CDR3 has 16 residues. V lost 5 bases to trimming and J lost 11 bases, with 27 bases between them.

V gene TRBV12-3 or TRBV12-4 combines with J gene TRBJ2-3; the D is unclear. V was clipped by 5 bases and J by 0 bases, with 12 bases between them. The CDR3 runs to 15 residues. The CDR3 DNA follows: TGTGCCAGCAGTCCCCGGACGATTAGCACAGATACGCAGTATTTT. Amino acids: CASSPRTISTDTQYF.

The chain recombines TRBV25-1 with TRBJ1-2, with 10 bases identical to TRBD1. CDR1 MGHDK and CDR2 SYGVNS come from the germline V gene. Trimming cost V 4 bases and J 8 bases; bases outside gene matches: 10. The CDR3 is 15 residues long. This chain's CDR3 is CASSGDGQGGWGYTF. CDR3 coding DNA: TGTGCCAGCAGTGGGGATGGACAGGGGGGCTGGGGCTACACCTTC.

In its sample, this clonotype was seen a few times. This chain joins TRBV4-2 and TRBJ2-5, with D perhaps matching TRBD1 (7 bases). V dropped 1 base and J dropped 5 bases, with 11 bases sitting between them. Germline V CDR1 and CDR2: LGHNA, YNFKEQ. There are 14 residues in the CDR3. CDR3 protein: CASSQAEGAETQYF. The DNA for the CDR3 is TGTGCCAGCAGCCAAGCGGAGGGGGCGGAGACCCAGTACTTC.

As regards this clonotype: Sequence at one end of the junction differs from germline and may be a read error. V usage is TRBV6-5 and J usage is TRBJ2-7; D remains unclear. The CDR3 contains 14 residues. CDR1 is MNHEY, CDR2 SVGAGI, per germline. CDR3 sequence (DNA): TGTGGCAGCAGTTACTCGTTCCCAGCCTACGAGCAGTACTTC. As protein: CGSSYSFPAYEQYF.

This chain connects TRBV27 to TRBJ2-3; D may be TRBD2 (5 bases). V lost 7 bases and J lost 4, with 15 bases in between. CDR3 size: 14 residues. The germline gives CDR1 MNHEY, CDR2 SMNVEV (reference sequence). This CDR3 reads CASTPGLFADTQYF. The CDR3 coding sequence is TGTGCCAGCACCCCAGGACTGTTTGCAGATACGCAGTATTTT.

This rearrangement joins TRBV7-3 to TRBJ2-5; D possibly matches TRBD1 or TRBD2 (5 bases each). CDR1 and CDR2 (germline): SGHTA, FQGTGA. The CDR3 covers 14 residues. The V end lost 4 bases, the J end lost 7 bases, and 16 bases lay between the germline ends. The CDR3 sequence is CASSWGPMNGTQYF. The CDR3 region has the DNA TGTGCCAGCAGCTGGGGACCGATGAACGGGACCCAGTACTTC.

The chain has TRBV12-3 or TRBV12-4 and TRBJ2-5; TRBD2 matches 8 bases. Germline trimming cut 3 bases from V and 2 bases from J; bases unmatched to any gene: 5. The CDR3 is 15 residues long. As DNA, the CDR3 is TGTGCCAGCAGTTTGAGCGGGGGATGGCAAGAGACCCAGTACTTC. Its protein product is CASSLSGGWQETQYF.

The chain has TRBV7-9 and TRBJ2-7; the D is unclear. The end of the DNA fits TRBJ2-5 better, so the J call may be wrong. CDR1 and CDR2 (germline): SEHNR, FQNEAQ (reference sequence). The CDR3 is 13 amino acids. The CDR3, as DNA: TGTGCCAGCAGCAATGACGGCCTAACGACCCAGTACTTC. This sequence encodes CASSNDGLTTQYF.

This rearrangement joins TRBV20-1 to TRBJ1-5; 8 nucleotides line up with TRBD1. Germline CDR1 and CDR2: DFQATT and SNEGSKA (reference sequence). The CDR3 extends over 16 amino acids. V was clipped by 5 bases and J by 5 bases; unmatched bases: 14. The CDR3 region has the DNA TGCAGTGCTGGTGATTACGGACAGGGACAGTATCAGCCCCAGCATTTT. This sequence encodes CSAGDYGQGQYQPQHF.

This CDR3 reads CASSSYLDWFF. CDR3 nucleotide sequence: TGTGCCAGCAGTTCCTACCTCGACTGGTTCTTC. V is TRBV28 and J is TRBJ2-1; D unclear. Trimming stripped 4 bases from V and 15 bases from J, with 13 bases between. The germline gives CDR1 MDHEN, CDR2 SYDVKM. The CDR3 extends over 11 amino acids.

This clonotype was picked up a small number of times. This rearrangement joins TRBV20-1 to TRBJ1-5; D is unclear. The CDR3 is 16 residues long. Trimming cost V 1 base and J 0 bases, with 13 bases left between them. Per the germline V gene, CDR1 is DFQATT and CDR2 is SNEGSKA (reference sequence). CDR3 in amino acids: CSARGDRAVSNQPQHF. The CDR3 DNA reads TGCAGTGCTAGAGGCGACCGGGCAGTTAGCAATCAGCCCCAGCATTTT.

The rearrangement links TRBV10-3 to TRBJ2-1, with D unclear. The V gene's germline CDR1 is ENHRY and CDR2 SYGVKD. The V and J ends lost 4 bases and 9 bases respectively, with 13 bases between them. The CDR3 is 13 amino acids. CDR3 sequence reads: CAISGLPTIEQFF. The CDR3 DNA follows: TGTGCCATCAGTGGTCTCCCCACAATTGAGCAGTTCTTC.

The chain combines TRBV28 with TRBJ2-5; TRBD2 matches at 8 bases. Looked up from germline, CDR1 is MDHEN and CDR2 is SYDVKM. V gave up 5 bases and J gave up 3 bases; unmatched junction bases: 5. The CDR3 is made up of 14 amino acids. CDR3 amino acids: CASSHGLAEETQYF. The DNA of the CDR3 is TGTGCCAGCAGTCATGGACTAGCTGAAGAGACCCAGTACTTC.

The chain uses TRBV4-1 and TRBJ2-1, with 11 positions matching TRBD2. The CDR3 is made up of 17 amino acids. Germline CDR1 and CDR2: MGHRA and YSYEKL. Trimming cost V 0 bases and J 9 bases; bases outside gene matches: 10. DNA of the CDR3: TGCGCCAGCAGCCAAGACCTTTGGCCTAGCGGGGGGAGTGAGCAGTTCTTC. Its protein is CASSQDLWPSGGSEQFF.

The genes are TRBV7-9 and TRBJ1-2; no definite D call. Trimming shortened V by 5 bases and J by 8 bases, and 18 bases separated the two germline ends. Germline assignment: CDR1 SEHNR and CDR2 FQNEAQ (reference sequence). CDR3 length equals 14 residues. The CDR3 region is CASSPVGEGNGYTF. In DNA form, the CDR3 reads TGTGCCAGCAGCCCTGTAGGTGAAGGGAACGGCTACACCTTC.